This TCR beta chain derives from a study of PD-L1 blockade in urothelial cancer. About the study: The patients' atezolizumab therapy, 1,200 mg intravenously every 3 weeks, started in the mid-2010s.

General observations from the study: Where pretreatment blood TCR clonality fell below the median, better survival was predicted.

There were between 1 and 8 samples from each patient, taken pretreatment and on-treatment. Sequencing was performed with immunoSEQ multiplex PCR; in TCRdb, only in-frame clones are kept and a portion is missing. The repertoire consists of roughly 84,000 clones, with 82% occurring once and the leading ten covering over 7.5%. V was trimmed by 4 bases and J by 0 bases, leaving 15 bases between them. This CDR3 contains 16 residues. The germline V gene has CDR1 LNHNV and CDR2 YYDKDF (reference sequence). A word on this clone: Antigen: not known.

Sequenced here: PBMCs, sampled around atezolizumab (anti-PD-L1) treatment. This receptor was identified in a man between 65 and 85 years old with urothelial cancer. The J gene is TRBJ1-2, the V gene TRBV15; perhaps TRBD1 as D (6 bases). The CDR3 spells CATSTAYDRTNYGYTF. The CDR3 DNA reads as TGTGCCACCAGCACGGCATATGACAGGACTAACTATGGCTACACCTTC.